This TCR beta chain is from a study of blood T cell repertoires in COVID-19 (dated by TCRdb to 2018 to 2020). At the level of the whole study: Samples covering the acute and convalescent phases of COVID-19 were provided by collaborators in the United States, Italy and Spain. The material from the prospective study consisted of cDNA or gDNA derived from T cells, B-cell-depleted T cells, or PBMCs. Deeply sampled blood TCRbeta repertoires from subjects exposed to, actively infected with, or recovered from COVID-19 were included in the dataset. A freely available public database, intended as a resource for researchers studying the immune response to SARS-CoV-2, is where the repertoires were released. The samples were drawn from two sources: the first 160 participants of the ongoing ImmuneRACE study, and 1,000 to 1,500 subjects contributed by 6 global collaborators. Sample metadata almost always included a de-identified subject ID, COVID-19 status, age in years and sex. HLA class I and class II types, where available, came from metadata supplied by the sample provider rather than from assay-based typing.

Remarks on this clone: What this receptor recognizes is not known. No base-level quality is on record; no much larger clone is a single base apart.

Each collaborating institution followed its own protocols to collect whole blood in K2EDTA tubes. For TCRbeta analysis, collaborator samples were shipped as frozen whole blood, as isolated PBMCs, or as DNA extracted from either sample type. V drops 6 bases and J drops 5 bases, leaving 13 bases in between. The CDR3 measures 13 amino acids from cysteine to phenylalanine. This entry keeps only the CDR3 DNA: 39 bases, framed from base 1. The germline V gene gives CDR1 as MNHEY and CDR2 as SVGAGI. Beyond this particular receptor, the publication reports: The quantity of clinical and demographic metadata differed by source and by participant and was supplied without curation.

TCRbeta CDR3 regions were amplified from genomic DNA using the immunoSEQ Assay, a bias-controlled multiplex PCR. The source study handled its data this way. The number of nucleated cells in each sample was estimated from the amplification of reference gene primers within the assay. To quantify the absolute abundance of each unique TCRbeta CDR3 rearrangement, sequence reads were collapsed and filtered. For each sample, productive Simpson clonality was calculated as the square root of Simpson's diversity index across productive rearrangements. TCRdb took this table from immuneACCESS and kept in-frame rearrangements with V and J called. Such tables lack part of the clones; where checked against another copy, unresolved V genes explain under half of the gap, and the rest is unexplained. V, J and clone size are taken as reported in that table, and D and trimming were inferred from the DNA itself. The sample table records about 140,000 clones; approximately 90% of these occur just once. The ten largest clones represent around 3% of the sample.

The receptor's source is a man aged 55 to 70 with active or convalescent COVID-19. Sequencing was done on a sample of peripheral blood. The sequence links TRBV6-5 to TRBJ1-2; the D gene is perhaps TRBD1, from 6 matching bases. CDR3 sequence: CASRMTQGYGYTF. At the DNA level, the sequence is TGTGCCAGCAGGATGACACAGGGTTATGGCTACACCTTC.